This T cell receptor beta chain was captured in a study of PD-1 blockade in mismatch repair-deficient tumors. With V trimmed by 8 bases and J by 0 bases, 3 bases remained unmatched. The CDR3 consists of 13 residues. Germline V lookup: CDR1 SGHTA, CDR2 FQGNSA. TCR sequencing covered a few patients who responded to pembrolizumab. Using immunoSEQ multiplex PCR, the repertoire was profiled, and TCRdb retains in-frame clones only, with some absent. The data hold some 100,000 clones, with 82% observed a single time. The clonotype comes from an adult with mismatch repair-deficient cancer. J is TRBJ1-1 and V is TRBV7-2; 7 bases fit TRBD1. Here the sequenced sample was peripheral blood, taken about 33 weeks after starting pembrolizumab. The CDR3, as DNA: TGTGCCAGCGCCGGGACAGTGAACACTGAAGCTTTCTTT. Encoded protein: CASAGTVNTEAFF.